These 27 T cell receptor beta chains were sequenced from one sample in a study of glioma-infiltrating T cells. TCR alpha and beta CDR3 regions were amplified from RNA using iRepertoire nested multiplex PCR. One entry per CDR3 protein results from TCRdb running MiXCR on the multiplex PCR reads. The sample yields approximately 120,000 distinct CDR3 sequences, around 25% seen once. Sequencing was carried out using glioma tissue, nonneoplastic brain tissue, or PBMCs (not recorded which). The receptors come from a human donor with low-grade glioma or glioblastoma, undergoing nonglioma brain surgery, or in good health (not recorded which).

This clonotype was detected many times. CDR3 DNA sequence: TGTGCCAGCAGCTCGACGGGACAGGATTCCTACAATGAGCAGTTCTTC. Translating it yields CASSSTGQDSYNEQFF. The V and J genes are TRBV6-2 or TRBV6-3 and TRBJ2-1; 8 nucleotides line up with TRBD1. This CDR3 has 16 residues. The V segment lost 6 bases and the J segment 1 base; nucleotides outside the gene matches: 8. Per germline, CDR1 MNHEY and CDR2 SVGEGT.

This clonotype appeared many times. The rearrangement links TRBV20-1 to TRBJ2-2; 7 bases are a match to TRBD2. There are 15 residues in the CDR3. After removal of 5 bases from V and 0 bases from J, the junction contained 6 bases not matched to a gene. Germline V lookup: CDR1 DFQATT, CDR2 SNEGSKA (reference sequence). CDR3 sequence (DNA): TGCAGTGCTTCCCCGGGACTAACGAACACCGGGGAGCTGTTTTTT. The encoded protein is CSASPGLTNTGELFF.

As for this clonotype: With a much larger clone just one base away, this may be a read error. The J gene is TRBJ1-6, the V gene TRBV3-1; D not resolved. The CDR3 contains 14 residues. Looked up from germline, CDR1 is LGHDT and CDR2 is YNNKEL (reference sequence). As DNA, the CDR3 is TGTGCCATCAGCCCGAGCTCCTATAATTCACCCCTCCACTTT. Translated, it gives CAISPSSYNSPLHF. The full variable domain, its missing parts supplied by reference TRBV3-1 and TRBJ1-6, is DTAVSQTPKYLVTQMGNDKSIKCEQNLGHDTMYWYKQDSKKFLKIMFSYNNKELIINETVPNRFSPKSPDKAHLNLHINSLELGDSAVYFCAISPSSYNSPLHFGNGTRLTVT.

The chain carries TRBV2 and TRBJ2-2; 8 bases line up with TRBD1. The CDR3 consists of 17 residues. V lost 4 bases, J lost 0 bases, and 7 bases stayed unmatched. Germline CDR1 and CDR2: SNHLY and FYNNEI. The DNA of the CDR3 is TGTGCCAGCAGTGGACAGGGGATCGGAGCGAACACCGGGGAGCTGTTTTTT. As protein: CASSGQGIGANTGELFF.

This clonotype was counted many times. J is TRBJ2-3 and V is TRBV24-1; D is unresolved. Trimming took 10 bases from V and 0 from J, leaving 10 bases between them. The CDR3 extends over 13 amino acids. Germline V gives CDR1 KGHDR, CDR2 SFDVKD. The CDR3 nucleotides read TGTGCCACGAAGGGCCTGAGCACAGATACGCAGTATTTT. This gives the protein CATKGLSTDTQYF.

In this sample, this clonotype turned up many times. One end of the junction fails to match germline, which may point to a read error. The chain is built from TRBV7-9 and TRBJ2-3; unclear D gene. The germline V gene encodes CDR1 SEHNR and CDR2 FQNEAQ (reference sequence). The CDR3 has 8 residues. The CDR3 DNA reads TGTGCCAGCAGCCGGATGGATTTT. Residues: CASSRMDF.

The chain uses TRBV5-4 and TRBJ1-1; a weak D match, TRBD1 (5 bases). The CDR3 is 16 residues long. The ends were cut back, 1 base at V and 0 bases at J, with 13 bases in the middle. In germline, CDR1 is SGHNT, CDR2 YYREEE (reference sequence). CDR3 sequence reads: CASSLLEGALNTEAFF. In DNA, the CDR3 is TGTGCCAGCAGCTTGCTTGAAGGGGCCTTGAACACTGAAGCTTTCTTT.

This clonotype appeared many times. J is TRBJ1-2 and V is TRBV12-3 or TRBV12-4; perhaps TRBD1 as D (5 bases). V lost 6 bases, J lost 6 bases, and 11 bases lay in between. This CDR3 comprises 12 residues. The CDR3 nucleotides are TGTGCCAGCAGCCCCGGGGGTAATGGCTACACCTTC. Its translation: CASSPGGNGYTF.

The chain is built from TRBV4-2 and TRBJ1-5, with no clear D. Germline CDR1 and CDR2: LGHNA and YNFKEQ. Trimming removed 0 bases at V and 1 base at J, with 7 bases between. The CDR3 contains 15 residues. CDR3 DNA sequence: TGTGCCAGCAGCCAAGAATGGGGAAGCAATCAGCCCCAGCATTTT. It encodes CASSQEWGSNQPQHF.

This clonotype occurred many times. The V gene is TRBV19, the J gene TRBJ1-5; no firm D call. The CDR3 length is 16 residues. Germline values: CDR1 LNHDA, CDR2 SQIVND (reference sequence). V gave up 7 bases and J gave up 5 bases, with 21 bases separating them. The CDR3 is CASTEAATARDQPQHF. The CDR3, as DNA: TGTGCCAGTACCGAGGCCGCCACCGCAAGAGATCAGCCCCAGCATTTT.

On this clonotype: A much larger clone lies one base from this, so it may be a read error. The CDR3 sequence: CASIDRGPGSPLYF. CDR3 nucleotide sequence: TGTGCCAGCATCGACAGGGGCCCAGGTTCACCCCTCTACTTT. This sequence joins TRBV2 and TRBJ1-6; 8 nucleotides agree with TRBD1. CDR1 SNHLY and CDR2 FYNNEI come from the germline V gene. This CDR3 contains 14 residues.

This clonotype appeared many times. This chain links TRBV11-2 with TRBJ1-1; 7 bases match TRBD1. The CDR3 runs to 15 residues. The ends lost 5 bases at V and 4 bases at J; junction bases unmatched: 10. The germline CDR1 and CDR2 sequences are SGHAT and FQNNGV. This chain's CDR3 is CASSLTGEQGTEAFF. The CDR3 nucleotides are TGTGCCAGCAGCCTTACAGGGGAGCAGGGCACTGAAGCTTTCTTT.

This clonotype was observed many times. The chain is built from TRBV5-6 and TRBJ2-7, with D possibly matching TRBD1 (6 bases). Germline V gene data show CDR1 as SGHDT and CDR2 as YYEEEE. V was pared by 3 bases and J by 3 bases, with 16 bases between. This CDR3 has 15 amino acids. The CDR3 here is CASSSDRKPRYEQYF. The CDR3 DNA reads as TGTGCCAGCAGCTCCGACAGGAAACCACGCTACGAGCAGTACTTC. The whole variable domain, filled in from reference TRBV5-6 and TRBJ2-7, reads DAGVTQSPTHLIKTRGQQVTLRCSPKSGHDTVSWYQQALGQGPQFIFQYYEEEERQRGNFPDRFSGHQFPNYSSELNVNALLLGDSALYLCASSSDRKPRYEQYFGPGTRLTVT.

In this sample, this clonotype turned up many times. The rearrangement uses TRBV25-1 and TRBJ2-1; no definite D call. CDR1 is MGHDK, CDR2 SYGVNS, per germline. The CDR3 has 11 amino acids. Trimming removed 7 bases from V and 4 bases from J, with 5 bases in between. CDR3 bases: TGTGCCAGCAACATTTACAATGAGCAGTTCTTC. This gives the protein CASNIYNEQFF.

This clonotype was observed at least ten times. V usage is TRBV6-1 and J usage is TRBJ2-5; tentatively, D is TRBD2 (6 bases). Germline V gene lookup returns CDR1 MNHNS and CDR2 SASEGT. The CDR3 totals 13 residues. Trimming shortened V by 7 bases and J by 4 bases, and 13 bases separated the two germline ends. CDR3 amino acids: CASIGEERETQYF. CDR3 sequence (DNA): TGTGCCAGCATCGGGGAGGAGAGAGAGACCCAGTACTTC.

This clonotype occurred many times. CDR3 coding DNA: TGCAGTGCTAGTAGGACATATAGCAATCAGCCCCAGCATTTT. It is translated as CSASRTYSNQPQHF. The V gene is TRBV20-1, the J gene TRBJ1-5, with a possible D match to TRBD1 (5 bases). The germline gives CDR1 DFQATT, CDR2 SNEGSKA (reference sequence). With 3 bases removed from V and 0 bases from J, the gap between germline ends came to 9 bases. The CDR3 has 14 amino acids.

With regard to this clonotype: Likely a read error: the CDR3 ends without its conserved phenylalanine or tryptophan. The chain is built from TRBV7-8 and TRBJ2-2; perhaps TRBD2 as D (5 bases). This CDR3 has 16 residues. Germline V gene sequence: CDR1 SGHVS, CDR2 FQNEAQ. CDR3 loop: CASSSWRTPRTGELFS. The CDR3 DNA sequence: TGTGCCAGCAGCTCCTGGAGGACTCCTCGTACCGGAGAGCTGTTTTCT.

A word on this clonotype: The germline gene is not matched at one end of the junction; a read error may be the cause. The chain is built from TRBV11-2 and TRBJ1-3; D might be TRBD1 (5 bases). The germline V gene has CDR1 SGHAT and CDR2 FQNNGV. This CDR3 region has 17 residues. CDR3 sequence (DNA): TGTGCCAGCAGCCCCCATCCAGGGAGGTACTCTGGAAACGCCATATATTTT. This encodes CASSPHPGRYSGNAIYF.

This clonotype was counted many times. The genes are TRBV15 and TRBJ2-4; TRBD1 might be the D (6 bases). Trimming removed 0 bases at V and 4 bases at J, with 16 bases between. Germline CDR1 LNHNV, CDR2 YYDKDF (reference sequence). The CDR3 covers 17 residues. The CDR3 DNA reads TGTGCCACCAGCAGAGACCGCCCGGGACAAGGGAAAAACATTCAGTACTTC. It translates to CATSRDRPGQGKNIQYF. The full variable domain, completed using reference TRBV15 and TRBJ2-4, is DAMVIQNPRYQVTQFGKPVTLSCSQTLNHNVMYWYQQKSSQAPKLLFHYYDKDFNNEADTPDNFQSRRPNTSFCFLDIRSPGLGDTAMYLCATSRDRPGQGKNIQYFGAGTRLSVL.

This clonotype occurred many times. This chain uses TRBV6-6 with TRBJ2-3; no clear D gene. The germline V gene has CDR1 MNHNY and CDR2 SVGAGI (reference sequence). Trimming shortened V by 0 bases and J by 1 base, and 5 bases separated the two germline ends. The CDR3 sequence is 14 residues long. This CDR3 reads CASSYSAGTDTQYF. CDR3 DNA sequence: TGTGCCAGCAGTTACTCGGCCGGCACAGATACGCAGTATTTT.

Ten or more counts support this clonotype. This sequence joins TRBV20-1 and TRBJ2-7; TRBD1 is a possible D gene (6 bases). This CDR3 has 13 amino acids. Trimming cost V 0 bases and J 9 bases, with 15 bases left between them. In germline, CDR1 is DFQATT, CDR2 SNEGSKA (reference sequence). CDR3 bases: TGCAGTGCTAGAGATCAAGGAAGGGGGAGGCAGTACTTC. Translated: CSARDQGRGRQYF.

This clonotype has ten or more counts. The chain combines TRBV6-1 with TRBJ1-1; no definite D call. Trimming shortened V by 5 bases and J by 6 bases, and 10 bases separated the two germline ends. Germline-derived CDR1 and CDR2 are MNHNS and SASEGT. This CDR3 region has 12 residues. In DNA, the CDR3 is TGTGCCAGCAGTTTAGTTGGGTCTGAAGCTTTCTTT. Translated, it gives CASSLVGSEAFF.

This clonotype was found many times. The J gene is TRBJ2-1, the V gene TRBV28; D might be TRBD2 (6 bases). CDR1 MDHEN and CDR2 SYDVKM come from the germline V gene. The CDR3 sequence is 14 residues long. The V and J ends lost 6 bases and 6 bases respectively, with 15 bases between them. CDR3 region: CASSYYSSVNEQFF. CDR3 bases: TGTGCCAGCAGCTATTATTCTAGCGTCAATGAGCAGTTCTTC.

As concerns this clonotype: With a much larger clone just one base away, this may be a read error. The chain carries TRBV5-6 and TRBJ1-1; 8 positions match TRBD1. Germline CDR1 and CDR2: SGHDT and YYEEEE. The length of the CDR3 is 12 residues. V lost 4 bases and J lost 11; bases outside the gene matches: 7. The CDR3 loop is CASSPRDRCAFF. The CDR3 coding sequence is TGTGCCAGCAGCCCCCGGGACAGGTGTGCTTTCTTT. Looking up the rest from reference TRBV5-6 and TRBJ1-1 gives the full variable domain: DAGVTQSPTHLIKTRGQQVTLRCSPKSGHDTVSWYQQALGQGPQFIFQYYEEEERQRGNFPDRFSGHQFPNYSSELNVNALLLGDSALYLCASSPRDRCAFFGQGTRLTVV.

As to this clonotype: It may be a read error: a sequence one base away is much more abundant. The chain employs TRBV7-2 and TRBJ2-1, with D perhaps matching TRBD1 (6 bases). This CDR3 has 14 residues. Trimming cost V 6 bases and J 7 bases, with 16 bases left between them. CDR1 is SGHTA, CDR2 FQGNSA, per germline. The CDR3 is CASRLLVQGNEQFF. As DNA, the CDR3 is TGTGCCAGCAGACTCCTGGTCCAGGGGAATGAGCAGTTCTTC.

This clonotype was observed many times. This chain's CDR3 is CASSPLQGGDNEQFF. Here the CDR3 DNA reads TGTGCCAGCAGTCCATTGCAGGGGGGAGACAATGAGCAGTTCTTC. The V and J genes are TRBV28 and TRBJ2-1; D might be TRBD1 (7 bases). There are 15 residues in the CDR3. The V end lost 5 bases, the J end lost 5 bases, and 16 bases lay between the germline ends. CDR1 MDHEN and CDR2 SYDVKM come from the germline V gene.

The rearrangement links TRBV5-1 to TRBJ2-1, with a tentative D call TRBD2 (5 bases). This CDR3 region has 16 residues. Trimming stripped 4 bases from V and 4 bases from J, with 18 bases between. The germline CDR1 and CDR2 sequences are SGHRS and YFSETQ. The CDR3 bases are TGCGCCAGCAGCCAAGGGATGAGAGGAGGATACAATGAGCAGTTCTTC. Its translation is CASSQGMRGGYNEQFF.